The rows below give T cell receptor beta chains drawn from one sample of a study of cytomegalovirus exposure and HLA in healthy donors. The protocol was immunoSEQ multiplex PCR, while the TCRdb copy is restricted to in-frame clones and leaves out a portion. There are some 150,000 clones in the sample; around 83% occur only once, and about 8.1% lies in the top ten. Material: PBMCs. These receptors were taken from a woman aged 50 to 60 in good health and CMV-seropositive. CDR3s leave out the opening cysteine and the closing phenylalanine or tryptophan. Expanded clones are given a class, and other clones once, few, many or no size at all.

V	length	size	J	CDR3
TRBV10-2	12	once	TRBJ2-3	ASARRRSTDTQY
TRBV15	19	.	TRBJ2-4	ATSRDEAAYYYPLAKNIQY
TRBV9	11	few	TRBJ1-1	ASSVGQYTEAF
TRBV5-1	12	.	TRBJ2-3	ASSYGQDTDTQY
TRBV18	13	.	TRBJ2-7	ASSRGGGPGYEQY
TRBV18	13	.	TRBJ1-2	ASSPSGARDYGYT
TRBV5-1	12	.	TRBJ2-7	ASSLALPAYEQY
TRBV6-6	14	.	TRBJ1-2	ASSFLQGAANYGYT
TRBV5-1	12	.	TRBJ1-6	ASSLDLFNSPLH
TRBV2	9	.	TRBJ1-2	APGRGFGYT
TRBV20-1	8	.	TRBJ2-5	SARELKEY
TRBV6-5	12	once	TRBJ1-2	ASSSAGRQGGYT
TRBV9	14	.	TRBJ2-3	ASSPPGGISTDTQY
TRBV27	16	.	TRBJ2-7	ASSLEGPGGGRVYEQY
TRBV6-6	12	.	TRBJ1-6	ASSYSTGYSPLH
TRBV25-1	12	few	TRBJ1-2	ASSATGASYGYT
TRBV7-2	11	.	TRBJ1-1	ASSPHGATEAF
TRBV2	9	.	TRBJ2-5	ASSELVTQY
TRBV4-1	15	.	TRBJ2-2	ASSHPSGRALGGELF
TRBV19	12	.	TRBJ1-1	ASSIDRGNTEAF
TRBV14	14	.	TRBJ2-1	ASSRRTSGAYNELF
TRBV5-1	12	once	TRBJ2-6	ASSLDPGANGLT
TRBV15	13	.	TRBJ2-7	ATSRVPGTGHEQY
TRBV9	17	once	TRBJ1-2	ASSVALGGGDRGHHGYT
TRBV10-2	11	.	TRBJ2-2	AGRGRNTGELF
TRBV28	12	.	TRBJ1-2	ASRFQGVSYGYT
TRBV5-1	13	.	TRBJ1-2	ASSLVGQGAHGYT
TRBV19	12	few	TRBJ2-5	ASSIEADQETQY
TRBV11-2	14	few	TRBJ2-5	ASRAPGTQTQETQY
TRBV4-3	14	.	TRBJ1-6	ASSQGVTAHNSPLH
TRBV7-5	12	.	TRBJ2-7	ARSPGTSATEQY
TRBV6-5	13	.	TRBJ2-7	ASSYWGRESHEQY
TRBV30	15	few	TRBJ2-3	AWSRGLQLSSTDTQY
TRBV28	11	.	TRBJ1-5	ASSLSPGQPQH
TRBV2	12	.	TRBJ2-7	ASSQTPGLAGGH